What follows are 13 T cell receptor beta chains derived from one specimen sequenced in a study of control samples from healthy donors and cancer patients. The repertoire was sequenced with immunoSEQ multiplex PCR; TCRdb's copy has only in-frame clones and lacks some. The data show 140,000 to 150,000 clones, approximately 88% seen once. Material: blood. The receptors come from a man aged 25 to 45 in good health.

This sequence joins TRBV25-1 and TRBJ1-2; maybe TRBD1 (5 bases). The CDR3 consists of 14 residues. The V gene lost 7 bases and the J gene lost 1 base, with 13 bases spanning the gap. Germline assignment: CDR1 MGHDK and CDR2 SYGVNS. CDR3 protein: CASKRGGDNYGYTF. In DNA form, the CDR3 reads TGTGCCAGCAAGAGGGGAGGGGATAACTATGGCTACACCTTC.

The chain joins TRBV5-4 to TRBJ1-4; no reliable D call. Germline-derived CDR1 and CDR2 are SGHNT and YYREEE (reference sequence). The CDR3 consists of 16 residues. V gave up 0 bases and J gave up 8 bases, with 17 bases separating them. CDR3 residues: CASSLGGRAFQEKLFF. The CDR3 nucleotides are TGTGCCAGCAGCTTGGGTGGGAGGGCGTTTCAGGAAAAACTGTTTTTT.

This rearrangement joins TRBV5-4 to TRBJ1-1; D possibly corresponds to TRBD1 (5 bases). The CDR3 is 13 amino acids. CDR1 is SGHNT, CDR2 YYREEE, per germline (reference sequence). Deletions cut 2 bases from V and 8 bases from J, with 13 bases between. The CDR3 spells CASSFYRSPEAFF. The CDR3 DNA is TGTGCCAGCAGCTTCTACAGGAGCCCAGAAGCTTTCTTT.

The DNA of the CDR3 is TGTGCCAGCAGTTACTCGACCAGGTCCTACGAGCAGTACTTC. The encoded protein is CASSYSTRSYEQYF. This chain connects TRBV6-5 to TRBJ2-7; D remains unclear. Germline-derived CDR1 and CDR2 are MNHEY and SVGAGI. V was shortened by 0 bases and J by 1 base, with 7 bases between the two germline ends. The CDR3 is 14 amino acids.

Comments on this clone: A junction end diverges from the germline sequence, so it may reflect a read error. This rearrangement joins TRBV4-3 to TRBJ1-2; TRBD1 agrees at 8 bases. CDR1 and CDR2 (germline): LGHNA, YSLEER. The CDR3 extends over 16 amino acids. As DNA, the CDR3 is TGCGCCAGCAGGCAAGATGCGACGACAGGGGCACTTGGCTACACCTTC. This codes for CASRQDATTGALGYTF.

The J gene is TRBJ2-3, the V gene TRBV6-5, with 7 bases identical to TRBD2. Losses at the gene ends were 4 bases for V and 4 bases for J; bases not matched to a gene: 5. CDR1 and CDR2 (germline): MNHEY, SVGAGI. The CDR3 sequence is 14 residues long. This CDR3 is CASSFGLVADTQYF. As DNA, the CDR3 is TGTGCCAGCAGTTTCGGACTAGTCGCAGATACGCAGTATTTT.

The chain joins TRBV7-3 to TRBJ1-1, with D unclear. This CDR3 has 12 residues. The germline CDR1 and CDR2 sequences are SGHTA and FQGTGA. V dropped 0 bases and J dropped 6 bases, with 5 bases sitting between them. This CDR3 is CASSLTDAEAFF. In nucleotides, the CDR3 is TGTGCCAGCAGCTTAACGGACGCTGAAGCTTTCTTT.

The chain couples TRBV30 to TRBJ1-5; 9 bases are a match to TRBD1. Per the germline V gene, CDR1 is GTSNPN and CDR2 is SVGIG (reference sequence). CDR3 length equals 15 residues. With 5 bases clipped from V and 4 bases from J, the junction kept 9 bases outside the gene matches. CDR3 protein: CAWEPGTGWNQPQHF. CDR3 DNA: TGTGCCTGGGAGCCCGGGACAGGGTGGAATCAGCCCCAGCATTTT.

The CDR3 nucleotides read TGTGCCAGCAGCCCACTGATATCTCGGGATATGAACACTGAAGCTTTCTTT. It specifies CASSPLISRDMNTEAFF. This rearrangement joins TRBV9 to TRBJ1-1; D remains unclear. The germline V gene encodes CDR1 SGDLS and CDR2 YYNGEE. The CDR3 is 17 amino acids. The V gene lost 4 bases and the J gene lost 0 bases, with 19 bases spanning the gap.

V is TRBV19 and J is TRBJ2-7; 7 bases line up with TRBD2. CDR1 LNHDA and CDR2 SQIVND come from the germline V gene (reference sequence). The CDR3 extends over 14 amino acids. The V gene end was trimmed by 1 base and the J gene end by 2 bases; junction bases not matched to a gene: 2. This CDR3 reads CASSIGGGTYEQYF. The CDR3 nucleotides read TGTGCCAGTAGTATAGGCGGGGGAACCTACGAGCAGTACTTC.

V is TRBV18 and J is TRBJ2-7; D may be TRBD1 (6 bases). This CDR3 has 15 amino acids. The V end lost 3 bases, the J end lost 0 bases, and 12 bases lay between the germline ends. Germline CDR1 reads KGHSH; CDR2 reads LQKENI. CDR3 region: CASSPLRQDSYEQYF. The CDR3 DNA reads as TGTGCCAGCTCACCGCTTAGACAGGACTCCTACGAGCAGTACTTC.

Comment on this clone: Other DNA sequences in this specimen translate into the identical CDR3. The CDR3: CASSIEGNQPQHF. The CDR3 bases are TGTGCCAGTAGTATTGAGGGAAATCAGCCCCAGCATTTT. The chain is built from TRBV19 and TRBJ1-5; D remains unclear. Germline CDR1 LNHDA, CDR2 SQIVND (reference sequence). This CDR3 is built from 13 residues. V lost 3 bases, J lost 4 bases, and 7 bases lay in between.

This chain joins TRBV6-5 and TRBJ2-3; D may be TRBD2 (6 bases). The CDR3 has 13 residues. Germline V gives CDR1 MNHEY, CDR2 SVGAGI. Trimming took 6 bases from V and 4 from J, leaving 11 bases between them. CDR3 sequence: CASSLSGADTQYF. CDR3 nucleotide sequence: TGTGCCAGCAGCCTCTCGGGGGCAGATACGCAGTATTTT.